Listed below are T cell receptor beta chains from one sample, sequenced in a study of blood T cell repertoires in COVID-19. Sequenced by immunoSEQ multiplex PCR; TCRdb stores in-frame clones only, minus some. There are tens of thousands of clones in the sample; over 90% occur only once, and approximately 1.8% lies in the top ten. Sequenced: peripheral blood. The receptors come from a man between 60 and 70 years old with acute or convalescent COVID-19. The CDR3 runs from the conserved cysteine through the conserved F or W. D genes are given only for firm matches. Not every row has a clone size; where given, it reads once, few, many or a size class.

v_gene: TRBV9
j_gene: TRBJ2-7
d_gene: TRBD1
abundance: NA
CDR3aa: CASSPGGGDRVKQYF
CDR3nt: TGTGCCAGCAGCCCAGGTGGGGGGGACAGGGTGAAGCAGTACTTC

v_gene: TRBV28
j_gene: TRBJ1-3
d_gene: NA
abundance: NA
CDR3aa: CASYETGPGNTIYF
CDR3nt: TGTGCCAGCTATGAGACAGGACCTGGAAACACCATATATTTT

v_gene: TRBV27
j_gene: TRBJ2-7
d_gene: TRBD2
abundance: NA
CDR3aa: CASSPFTPTSGRTNEQYF
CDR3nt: TGTGCCAGCAGCCCCTTTACCCCAACTAGCGGGAGGACGAACGAGCAGTACTTC

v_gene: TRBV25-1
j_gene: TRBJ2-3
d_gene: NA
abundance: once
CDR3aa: CASSKDFSTDTQYF
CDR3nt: TGTGCCAGCAGTAAGGACTTTAGCACAGATACGCAGTATTTT

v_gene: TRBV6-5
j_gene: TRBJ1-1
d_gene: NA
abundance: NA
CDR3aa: CASIRGNTEAFF
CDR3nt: TGTGCCAGCATCCGGGGGAACACTGAAGCTTTCTTT

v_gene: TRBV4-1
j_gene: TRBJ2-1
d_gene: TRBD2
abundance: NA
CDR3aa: CASSQSTSGGSYNEQFF
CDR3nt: TGCGCCAGCAGCCAATCTACTAGCGGGGGTTCCTACAATGAGCAGTTCTTC

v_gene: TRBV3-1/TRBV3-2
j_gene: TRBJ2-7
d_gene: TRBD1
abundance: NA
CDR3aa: CASSHLPPPGQIYEQYF
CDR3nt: TGTGCCAGCAGCCACTTGCCCCCCCCGGGACAGATCTACGAGCAGTACTTC

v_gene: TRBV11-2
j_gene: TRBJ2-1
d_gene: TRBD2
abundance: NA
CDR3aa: CASSLSGLAGNEQFF
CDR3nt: TGTGCCAGCAGCTTGAGCGGACTAGCGGGCAATGAGCAGTTCTTC

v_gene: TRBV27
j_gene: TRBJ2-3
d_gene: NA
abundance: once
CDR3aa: CASSPRTSTDTQYF
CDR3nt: TGTGCCAGCAGTCCTCGGACTAGCACAGATACGCAGTATTTT

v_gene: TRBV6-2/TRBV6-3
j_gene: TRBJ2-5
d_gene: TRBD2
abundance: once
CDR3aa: CASSYSGVAGLETQYF
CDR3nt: TGTGCCAGCAGTTACTCTGGGGTAGCGGGATTGGAGACCCAGTACTTC

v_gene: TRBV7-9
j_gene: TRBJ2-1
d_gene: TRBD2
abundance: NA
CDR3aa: CASSLGTTQDNEQFF
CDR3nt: TGTGCCAGCAGCTTGGGGACTACTCAGGACAATGAGCAGTTCTTC

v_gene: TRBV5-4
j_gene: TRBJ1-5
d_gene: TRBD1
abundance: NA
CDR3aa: CASSLDRGSNQPQHF
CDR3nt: TGTGCCAGCAGCCTGGACAGGGGTAGCAATCAGCCCCAGCATTTT

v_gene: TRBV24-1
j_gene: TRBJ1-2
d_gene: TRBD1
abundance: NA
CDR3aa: CATSDQGDPLGGYTF
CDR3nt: TGTGCCACCAGTGATCAGGGGGATCCCCTCGGTGGCTACACCTTC

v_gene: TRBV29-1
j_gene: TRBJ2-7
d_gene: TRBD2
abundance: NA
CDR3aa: CSAARTSGFLYEQYF
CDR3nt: TGCAGCGCTGCCCGGACTAGCGGATTCCTTTACGAGCAGTACTTC

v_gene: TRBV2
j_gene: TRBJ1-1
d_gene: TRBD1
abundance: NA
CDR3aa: CASRPTRTGPEAFF
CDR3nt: TGTGCCAGCAGACCCACTAGGACAGGCCCTGAAGCTTTCTTT

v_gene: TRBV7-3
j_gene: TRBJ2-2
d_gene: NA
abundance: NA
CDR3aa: CASSPTTHGELFF
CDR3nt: TGTGCCAGCAGCCCCACTACCCACGGGGAGCTGTTTTTT

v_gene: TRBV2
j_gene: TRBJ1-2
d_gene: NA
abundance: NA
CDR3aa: CASPAQGLVIYTF
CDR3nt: TGTGCCAGCCCTGCGCAGGGTTTAGTGATCTACACCTTC

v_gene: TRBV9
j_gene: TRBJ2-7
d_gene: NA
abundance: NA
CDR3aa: CASSVEGSYEQYF
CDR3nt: TGTGCCAGCAGCGTAGAGGGGTCCTACGAGCAGTACTTC

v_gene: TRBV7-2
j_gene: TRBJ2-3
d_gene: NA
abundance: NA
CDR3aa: CASSLVLEDTQYF
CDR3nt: TGTGCCAGCAGCTTAGTTCTGGAGGATACGCAGTATTTT

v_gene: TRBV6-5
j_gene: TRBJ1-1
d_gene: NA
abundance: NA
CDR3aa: CASTNRVNTEAFF
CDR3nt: TGTGCCAGCACCAACAGGGTGAACACTGAAGCTTTCTTT

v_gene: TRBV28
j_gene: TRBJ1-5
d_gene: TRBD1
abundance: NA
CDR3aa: CASSLTGGWSNQPQHF
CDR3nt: TGTGCCAGCAGTTTAACAGGGGGTTGGAGCAATCAGCCCCAGCATTTT

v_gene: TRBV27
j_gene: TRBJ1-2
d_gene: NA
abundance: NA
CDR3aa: CASRTFRGADYGYTF
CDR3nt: TGTGCCAGCAGGACCTTTCGCGGAGCGGACTATGGCTACACCTTC